The 11 T cell receptor beta chains listed next were all sequenced from one sample in a study of blood T cell repertoires in COVID-19. Generated by immunoSEQ multiplex PCR, the TCRdb table keeps only in-frame clones and is missing some. The sample includes 100,000 or so clones, approximately 86% seen only once; the top ten take 2% to 3%. The sample taken for sequencing was PBMCs or T cells enriched from blood (not recorded which). These receptors were taken from a woman aged 45 to 65 who had recovered from COVID-19.

The chain uses TRBV5-1 and TRBJ2-2; 11 bases are a match to TRBD2. Germline CDR1 and CDR2: SGHRS and YFSETQ. CDR3 size: 15 residues. With V trimmed by 6 bases and J by 1 base, 2 bases remained unmatched. The CDR3 protein is CASTTSGVNTGELFF. The DNA for the CDR3 is TGCGCCAGCACGACTAGCGGGGTGAACACCGGGGAGCTGTTTTTT.

The count of this clone is one. The chain combines TRBV6-5 with TRBJ1-2; D unclear. This CDR3 contains 12 residues. The V and J ends lost 6 bases and 4 bases respectively, with 9 bases between them. In germline, CDR1 is MNHEY, CDR2 SVGAGI. In nucleotides, the CDR3 is TGTGCCAGCAGGACATCTACCTATGGCTACACCTTC. Protein: CASRTSTYGYTF.

The chain joins TRBV10-1 to TRBJ1-1; D call uncertain. The CDR3 contains 14 residues. V lost 1 base and J lost 4, with 10 bases in between. Germline CDR1 is WNHNN and CDR2 is SYGVQD (reference sequence). Written as DNA, the CDR3 is TGCGCCAGCAGTGAGTTACGAAGCGGCACTGAAGCTTTCTTT. This sequence encodes CASSELRSGTEAFF.

The chain joins TRBV11-2 to TRBJ1-3; D is ambiguous. V was trimmed by 0 bases and J by 0 bases, leaving 6 bases between them. Germline V gene sequence: CDR1 SGHAT, CDR2 FQNNGV. The CDR3 is made up of 15 amino acids. The chain's CDR3 is CASSLDSVSGNTIYF. The CDR3 DNA sequence: TGTGCCAGCAGCTTAGATTCAGTCTCTGGAAACACCATATATTTT.

The V call is TRBV18, the J call TRBJ2-5; D not resolved. Germline values: CDR1 KGHSH, CDR2 LQKENI. The CDR3 is made up of 12 amino acids. Trimming took off 3 bases at V and 7 bases at J, with 9 bases between the two ends. The CDR3 spells CASSPPPGTQYF. The CDR3 nucleotides read TGTGCCAGCTCACCCCCTCCAGGGACCCAGTACTTC.

The V gene is TRBV7-3, the J gene TRBJ1-2; D is perhaps TRBD1 (6 bases). There are 15 residues in the CDR3. Deletions cut 10 bases from V and 3 bases from J, with 21 bases between. Germline CDR1 SGHTA, CDR2 FQGTGA. The CDR3 spells CATAPGGAGDYGYTF. The DNA of the CDR3 is TGTGCCACCGCACCGGGGGGCGCTGGGGACTATGGCTACACCTTC.

A few counts support this clone. The genes are TRBV7-9 and TRBJ2-7; 7 bases map to TRBD1. CDR1 and CDR2 (germline): SEHNR, FQNEAQ (reference sequence). J was trimmed by 3 bases and V by 4 bases; bases with no gene match: 12. The CDR3 is made up of 16 amino acids. The CDR3: CASSSTRTGDLYEQYF. The CDR3 DNA sequence: TGTGCCAGCAGCTCCACAAGAACAGGGGACCTCTACGAGCAGTACTTC.

The V call is TRBV6-5, the J call TRBJ2-1, with 9 positions matching TRBD2. The V gene end was trimmed by 4 bases and the J gene end by 4 bases; junction bases not matched to a gene: 8. Germline assignment: CDR1 MNHEY and CDR2 SVGAGI. The CDR3 is 16 residues long. The CDR3 is CASSSKAGGGYNEQFF. Here the CDR3 DNA reads TGTGCCAGCAGTTCAAAAGCGGGGGGAGGGTACAATGAGCAGTTCTTC.

The chain combines TRBV5-6 with TRBJ2-3; 7 bases are shared with TRBD1. CDR1 and CDR2 from the germline V gene are SGHDT and YYEEEE. The V segment lost 3 bases and the J segment 4 bases; nucleotides outside the gene matches: 14. This CDR3 has 17 amino acids. The CDR3 nucleotides are TGTGCCAGCAGCTCCACGGGACAGACCTTCTCTGCAGATACGCAGTATTTT. It yields the protein CASSSTGQTFSADTQYF. The variable domain in full, with the rest retrieved from reference TRBV5-6 and TRBJ2-3, is DAGVTQSPTHLIKTRGQQVTLRCSPKSGHDTVSWYQQALGQGPQFIFQYYEEEERQRGNFPDRFSGHQFPNYSSELNVNALLLGDSALYLCASSSTGQTFSADTQYFGPGTRLTVL.

The chain employs TRBV3-1 (or the pseudogene TRBV3-2) and TRBJ1-6; no clear D gene. V was trimmed by 1 base and J by 0 bases, leaving 16 bases between them. Germline assignment: CDR1 LGHDT and CDR2 YNNKEL (reference sequence). The CDR3 length is 19 residues. CDR3 sequence: CASSQAEHWTSSYNSPLHF. CDR3 DNA: TGTGCCAGCAGCCAAGCGGAACATTGGACTAGCTCCTATAATTCACCCCTCCACTTT.

In its sample, this clone was seen a few times. The chain combines TRBV3-1 (or the pseudogene TRBV3-2) with TRBJ1-1; 7 nucleotides align to TRBD1. Germline V gives CDR1 LGHDT, CDR2 YNNKEL (reference sequence). The CDR3 sequence is 14 residues long. With 4 bases clipped from V and 5 bases from J, the junction kept 7 bases outside the gene matches. CDR3 coding DNA: TGTGCCAGCAGCCGTACAGGGGAGTGGACTGAAGCTTTCTTT. Protein product: CASSRTGEWTEAFF.